This TCR beta chain was identified in a study of blood T cell repertoires in COVID-19. Across the whole study: PBMCs, B-cell-depleted T cells, or T cells provided the cDNA or gDNA that made up the material.

In the authors' workflow: Quantification of nucleated cells was approximated via reference gene primer amplification. Assay: immunoSEQ multiplex PCR; the TCRdb copy retains only in-frame clones and omits some. The DNA was the basis for D and trimming; V, J and clone size are from that table. The data show about 120,000 clones, about 78% seen once. V lost 4 bases to trimming and J lost 7 bases, with 11 bases between them. The CDR3 runs 13 residues. Germline loops: CDR1 LNHDA, CDR2 SQIVND (reference sequence). In this sample, this clone turned up a few times. The sample comprised peripheral blood. V and J are TRBV19 and TRBJ1-5, with a tentative D call TRBD1 (6 bases). The clonotype originates from a man between 65 and 79 years old with acute or convalescent COVID-19. The CDR3, as DNA: TGTGCCAGTAGTACAGGGGCTCGGCAGCCCCAGCATTTT. It yields the protein CASSTGARQPQHF.